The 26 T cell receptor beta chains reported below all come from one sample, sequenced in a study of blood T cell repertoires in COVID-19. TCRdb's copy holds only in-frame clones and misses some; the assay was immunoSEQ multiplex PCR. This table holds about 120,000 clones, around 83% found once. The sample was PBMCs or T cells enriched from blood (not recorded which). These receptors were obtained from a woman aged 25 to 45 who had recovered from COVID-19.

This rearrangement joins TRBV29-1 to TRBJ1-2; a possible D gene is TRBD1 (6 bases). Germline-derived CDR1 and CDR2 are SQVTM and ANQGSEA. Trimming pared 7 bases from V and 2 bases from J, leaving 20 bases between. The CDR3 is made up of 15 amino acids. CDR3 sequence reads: CSEGEALQGNYGYTF. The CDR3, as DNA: TGCAGCGAGGGTGAGGCTTTACAGGGAAACTATGGCTACACCTTC.

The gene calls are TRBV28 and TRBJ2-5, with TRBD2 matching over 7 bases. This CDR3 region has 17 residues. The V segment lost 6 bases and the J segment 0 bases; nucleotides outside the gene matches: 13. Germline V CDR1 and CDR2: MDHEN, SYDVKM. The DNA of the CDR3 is TGTGCCAGCAGCCCAAGGATTCGGGGGGACGACCAAGAGACCCAGTACTTC. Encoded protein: CASSPRIRGDDQETQYF.

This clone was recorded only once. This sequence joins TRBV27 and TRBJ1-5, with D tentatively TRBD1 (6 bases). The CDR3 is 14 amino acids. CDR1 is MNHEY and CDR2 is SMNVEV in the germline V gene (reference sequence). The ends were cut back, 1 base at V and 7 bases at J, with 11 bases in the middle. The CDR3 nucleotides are TGTGCCAGCAGTTTATGGGGAGGGGGGCAGCCCCAGCATTTT. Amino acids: CASSLWGGGQPQHF.

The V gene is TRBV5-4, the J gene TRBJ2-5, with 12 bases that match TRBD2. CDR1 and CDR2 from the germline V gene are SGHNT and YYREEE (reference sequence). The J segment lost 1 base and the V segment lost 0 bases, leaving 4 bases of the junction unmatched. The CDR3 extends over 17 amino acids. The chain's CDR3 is CASSLARLAGVQETQYF. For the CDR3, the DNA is TGTGCCAGCAGCTTGGCCCGACTAGCGGGAGTCCAAGAGACCCAGTACTTC.

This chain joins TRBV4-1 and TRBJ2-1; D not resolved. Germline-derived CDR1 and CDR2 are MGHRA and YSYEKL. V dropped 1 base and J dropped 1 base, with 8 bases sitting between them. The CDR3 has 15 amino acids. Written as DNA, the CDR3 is TGCGCCAGCAGCCAAGGTGACTCTTCCTACAATGAGCAGTTCTTC. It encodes CASSQGDSSYNEQFF.

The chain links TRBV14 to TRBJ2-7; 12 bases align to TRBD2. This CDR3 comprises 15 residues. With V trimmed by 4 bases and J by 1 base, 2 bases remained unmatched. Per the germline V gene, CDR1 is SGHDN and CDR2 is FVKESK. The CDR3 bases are TGTGCCAGCAGCCCACTAGCGGGAGGATCCTACGAGCAGTACTTC. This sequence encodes CASSPLAGGSYEQYF.

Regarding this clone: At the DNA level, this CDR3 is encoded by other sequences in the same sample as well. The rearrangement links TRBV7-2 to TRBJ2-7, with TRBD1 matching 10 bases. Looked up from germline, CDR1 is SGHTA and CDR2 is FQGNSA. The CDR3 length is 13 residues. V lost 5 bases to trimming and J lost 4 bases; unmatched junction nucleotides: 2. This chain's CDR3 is CASSPGQGYEQYF. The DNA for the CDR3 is TGTGCCAGCAGCCCGGGACAGGGGTACGAGCAGTACTTC.

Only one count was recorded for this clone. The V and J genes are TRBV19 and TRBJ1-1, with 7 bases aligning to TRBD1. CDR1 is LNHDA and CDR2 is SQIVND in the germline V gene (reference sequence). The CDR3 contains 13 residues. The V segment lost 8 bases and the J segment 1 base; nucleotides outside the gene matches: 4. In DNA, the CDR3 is TGTGCCAGTGAGGACAGGCAGAACACTGAAGCTTTCTTT. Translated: CASEDRQNTEAFF.

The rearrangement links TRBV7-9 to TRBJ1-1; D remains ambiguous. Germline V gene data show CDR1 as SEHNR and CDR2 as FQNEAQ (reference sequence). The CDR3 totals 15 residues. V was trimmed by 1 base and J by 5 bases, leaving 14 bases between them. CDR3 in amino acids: CASSLERIGRTEAFF. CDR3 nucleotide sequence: TGTGCCAGCAGCTTAGAGCGAATCGGTCGGACTGAAGCTTTCTTT.

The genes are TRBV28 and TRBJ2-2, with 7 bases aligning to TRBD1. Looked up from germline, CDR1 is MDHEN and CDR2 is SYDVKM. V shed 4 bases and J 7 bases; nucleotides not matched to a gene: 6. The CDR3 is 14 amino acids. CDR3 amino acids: CASSYQGVSGELFF. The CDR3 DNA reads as TGTGCCAGCAGTTATCAGGGGGTCAGCGGGGAGCTGTTTTTT.

The CDR3 coding sequence is TGTGCCAGCAGCGGTAGCGGGTTACCCACAGATACGCAGTATTTT. Translating gives CASSGSGLPTDTQYF. The gene calls are TRBV7-9 and TRBJ2-3, with 7 bases that match TRBD2. The CDR3 consists of 15 residues. The V gene end was trimmed by 5 bases and the J gene end by 2 bases; junction bases not matched to a gene: 7. The germline V gene encodes CDR1 SEHNR and CDR2 FQNEAQ (reference sequence).

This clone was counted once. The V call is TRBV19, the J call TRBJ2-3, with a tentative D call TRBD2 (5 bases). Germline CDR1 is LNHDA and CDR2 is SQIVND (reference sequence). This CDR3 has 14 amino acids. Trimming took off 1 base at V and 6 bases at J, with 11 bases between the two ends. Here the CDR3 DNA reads TGTGCCAGTAGTATAGTCTTCCGGGATGATACGCAGTATTTT. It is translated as CASSIVFRDDTQYF.

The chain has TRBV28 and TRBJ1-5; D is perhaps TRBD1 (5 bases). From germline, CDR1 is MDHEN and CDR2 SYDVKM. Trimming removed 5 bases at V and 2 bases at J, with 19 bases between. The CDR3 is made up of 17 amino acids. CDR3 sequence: CASSLRGGLSGNQPQHF. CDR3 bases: TGTGCCAGCAGTCTCCGCGGGGGTCTTAGCGGCAATCAGCCCCAGCATTTT.

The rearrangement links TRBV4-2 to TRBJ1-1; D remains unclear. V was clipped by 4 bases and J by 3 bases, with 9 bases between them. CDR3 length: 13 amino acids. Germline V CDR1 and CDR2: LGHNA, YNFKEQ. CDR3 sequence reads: CASSLGRYTEAFF. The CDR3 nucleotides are TGTGCCAGCAGCCTCGGGAGGTACACTGAAGCTTTCTTT.

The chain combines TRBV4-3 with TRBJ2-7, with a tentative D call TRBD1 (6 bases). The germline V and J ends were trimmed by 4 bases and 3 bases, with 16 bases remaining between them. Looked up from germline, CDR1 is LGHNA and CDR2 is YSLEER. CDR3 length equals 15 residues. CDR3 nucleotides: TGCGCCAGCAGCCGCGAAGGACAGAGCTACTACGAGCAGTACTTC. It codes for CASSREGQSYYEQYF.

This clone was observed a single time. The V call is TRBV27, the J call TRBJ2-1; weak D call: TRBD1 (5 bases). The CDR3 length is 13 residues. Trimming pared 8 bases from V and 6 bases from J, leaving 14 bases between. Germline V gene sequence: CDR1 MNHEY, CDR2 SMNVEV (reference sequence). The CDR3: CASRVRASNEQFF. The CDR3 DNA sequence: TGTGCCAGCCGCGTCAGGGCTAGCAATGAGCAGTTCTTC.

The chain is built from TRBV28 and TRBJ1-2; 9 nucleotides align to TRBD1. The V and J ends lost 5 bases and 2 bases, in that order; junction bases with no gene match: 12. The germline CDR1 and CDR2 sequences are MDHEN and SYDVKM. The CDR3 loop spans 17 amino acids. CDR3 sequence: CASSVNPGTGLNYGYTF. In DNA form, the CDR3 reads TGTGCCAGCAGTGTAAACCCCGGGACAGGGTTGAACTATGGCTACACCTTC.

The CDR3 sequence is CASRHSGANVLTF. The CDR3 DNA sequence: TGTGCCAGCAGACACTCTGGGGCCAACGTCCTGACTTTC. The chain joins TRBV27 to TRBJ2-6; D is undetermined. V lost 6 bases and J lost 0, with 3 bases in between. There are 13 residues in the CDR3. Germline-derived CDR1 and CDR2 are MNHEY and SMNVEV (reference sequence).

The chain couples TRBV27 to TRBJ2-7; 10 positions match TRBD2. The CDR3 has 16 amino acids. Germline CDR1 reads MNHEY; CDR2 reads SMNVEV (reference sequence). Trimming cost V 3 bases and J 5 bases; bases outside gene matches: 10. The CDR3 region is CASSFLPLAGNNEQYF. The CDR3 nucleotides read TGTGCCAGCAGTTTTCTTCCACTAGCGGGAAACAACGAGCAGTACTTC.

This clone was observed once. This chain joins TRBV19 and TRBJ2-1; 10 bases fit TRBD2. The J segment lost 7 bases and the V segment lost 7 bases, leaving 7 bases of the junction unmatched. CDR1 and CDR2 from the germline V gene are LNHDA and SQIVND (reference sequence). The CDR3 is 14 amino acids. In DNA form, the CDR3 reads TGTGCCAGTACTTCAGCGGGAGGGCCGAATGAGCAGTTCTTC. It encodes CASTSAGGPNEQFF.

CDR3 nucleotides: TGCAGCGTCCTCCCGGACAGGGTGAACACTGAAGCTTTCTTT. Translated: CSVLPDRVNTEAFF. V usage is TRBV29-1 and J usage is TRBJ1-1; 8 bases match TRBD1. Unmatched junction bases numbered 6, after V lost 6 bases and J lost 0 bases. The CDR3 contains 14 residues. CDR1 and CDR2 from the germline V gene are SQVTM and ANQGSEA.

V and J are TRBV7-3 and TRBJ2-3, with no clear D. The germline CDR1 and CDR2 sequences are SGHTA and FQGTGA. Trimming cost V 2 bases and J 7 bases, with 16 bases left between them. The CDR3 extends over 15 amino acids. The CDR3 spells CASSLRAFPAYTQYF. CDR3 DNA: TGTGCCAGCAGCTTACGAGCGTTCCCTGCCTATACGCAGTATTTT.

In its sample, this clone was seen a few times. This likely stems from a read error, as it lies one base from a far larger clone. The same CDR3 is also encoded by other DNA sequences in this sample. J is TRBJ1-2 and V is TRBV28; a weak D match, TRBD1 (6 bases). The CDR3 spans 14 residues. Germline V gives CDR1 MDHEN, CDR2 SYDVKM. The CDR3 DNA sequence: TGTCCCCCTGCGGGGGGGGGCCGGGCCTATGGCTACACCTTC. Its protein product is CPPAGGGRAYGYTF.

The CDR3 loop reads CASSRDRANTEAFF. The CDR3, as DNA: TGTGCCAGCTCTAGGGACAGGGCCAACACTGAAGCTTTCTTT. This rearrangement joins TRBV18 to TRBJ1-1; TRBD1 agrees at 9 bases. Germline lookup yields CDR1 KGHSH and CDR2 LQKENI. The CDR3 contains 14 residues. J gave up 2 bases and V 6 bases, and 4 bases lay outside the gene matches.

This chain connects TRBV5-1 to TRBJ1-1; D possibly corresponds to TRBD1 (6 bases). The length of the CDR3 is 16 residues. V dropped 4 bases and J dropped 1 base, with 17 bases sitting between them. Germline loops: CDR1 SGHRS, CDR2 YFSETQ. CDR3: CASSPGVLIWNTEAFF. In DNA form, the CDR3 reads TGCGCCAGCAGCCCAGGGGTCCTCATTTGGAACACTGAAGCTTTCTTT.

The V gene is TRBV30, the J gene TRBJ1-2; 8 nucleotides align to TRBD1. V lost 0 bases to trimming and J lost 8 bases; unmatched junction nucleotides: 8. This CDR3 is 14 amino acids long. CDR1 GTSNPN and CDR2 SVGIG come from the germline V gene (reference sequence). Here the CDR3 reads CAWSVGQGARGYTF. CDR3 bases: TGTGCCTGGAGTGTTGGGCAGGGGGCTCGGGGCTACACCTTC. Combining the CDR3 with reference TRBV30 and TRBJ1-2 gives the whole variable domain SQTIHQWPATLVQPVGSPLSLECTVEGTSNPNLYWYRQAAGRGLQLLFYSVGIGQISSEVPQNLSASRPQDRQFILSSKKLLLSDSGFYLCAWSVGQGARGYTFGSGTRLTVV.